Below are 20 T cell receptor beta chains sequenced from a single sample in a study of cytotoxic CD8 clonotypes in ibrutinib-treated CLL. Assay: immunoSEQ multiplex PCR; the TCRdb copy retains only in-frame clones and omits some. The data hold tens of thousands of clones, with roughly 45% observed a single time. Specimen: PBMCs, collected before ibrutinib treatment. The receptor set was obtained from a human donor with chronic lymphocytic leukemia.

By share of the sample, this clone is medium-sized. This sequence joins TRBV11-3 and TRBJ2-5; no firm D call. V was shortened by 4 bases and J by 1 base, with 13 bases between the two germline ends. The germline CDR1 and CDR2 sequences are SGHNT and YENEEA. The CDR3 covers 15 residues. The CDR3 is CASSSTELGQETQYF. In DNA, the CDR3 is TGTGCCAGCAGCTCCACGGAGCTTGGCCAAGAGACCCAGTACTTC.

The chain recombines TRBV29-1 with TRBJ2-1; unclear D gene. V lost 4 bases, J lost 5 bases, and 6 bases lay in between. The V gene's germline CDR1 is SQVTM and CDR2 ANQGSEA. The CDR3 is made up of 11 amino acids. The CDR3 DNA follows: TGCAGCGTTGGGCCGGACAATGAGCAGTTCTTC. Encoded protein: CSVGPDNEQFF.

The chain couples TRBV9 to TRBJ2-3; D may be TRBD1 (6 bases). Per the germline V gene, CDR1 is SGDLS and CDR2 is YYNGEE. Trimming stripped 1 base from V and 4 bases from J, with 13 bases between. This CDR3 has 15 residues. The CDR3 reads CASSVRGLEADTQYF. The CDR3, as DNA: TGTGCCAGCAGCGTAAGGGGGTTGGAGGCAGATACGCAGTATTTT.

V is TRBV11-2 and J is TRBJ2-1; TRBD2 matches 9 bases. The V gene's germline CDR1 is SGHAT and CDR2 FQNNGV. The CDR3 is 15 residues long. Losses at the gene ends were 5 bases for V and 4 bases for J; bases not matched to a gene: 6. In DNA, the CDR3 is TGTGCCAGCAGCCGCGGGGGGGCTTCTTACAATGAGCAGTTCTTC. It is translated as CASSRGGASYNEQFF.

The V call is TRBV9, the J call TRBJ2-7; 11 bases agree with TRBD2. The germline V gene encodes CDR1 SGDLS and CDR2 YYNGEE. CDR3 size: 15 residues. Trimming cost V 4 bases and J 3 bases; bases outside gene matches: 6. The CDR3 here is CASSLSSGGVYEQYF. The CDR3, as DNA: TGTGCCAGCAGCTTAAGTAGCGGGGGGGTCTACGAGCAGTACTTC.

The chain recombines TRBV27 with TRBJ2-6, with D possibly matching TRBD1 (6 bases). There are 16 residues in the CDR3. Trimming removed 4 bases from V and 0 bases from J, with 10 bases in between. Germline loops: CDR1 MNHEY, CDR2 SMNVEV (reference sequence). The CDR3 bases are TGTGCCAGCAGTTACCCAGGGGCCTCTGGGGCCAACGTCCTGACTTTC. Its translation is CASSYPGASGANVLTF.

The V and J genes are TRBV5-1 and TRBJ2-1; perhaps TRBD2 as D (6 bases). This CDR3 spans 14 amino acids. With 1 base removed from V and 8 bases from J, the gap between germline ends came to 13 bases. CDR1 and CDR2 (germline): SGHRS, YFSETQ. CDR3 in amino acids: CASSLSLGSDEQFF. The CDR3 nucleotides read TGCGCCAGCAGCTTGAGTCTCGGGAGCGATGAGCAGTTCTTC.

In its sample, this clone was seen a few times. The rearrangement links TRBV7-3 to TRBJ2-2; 11 bases are a match to TRBD2. Germline V gives CDR1 SGHTA, CDR2 FQGTGA. The CDR3 has 16 residues. With V trimmed by 4 bases and J by 6 bases, 7 bases remained unmatched. DNA of the CDR3: TGTGCCAGCAGCTCAACGACTAGCGGGACTGCCGGGGAGCTGTTTTTT. This codes for CASSSTTSGTAGELFF. Full variable domain (missing parts from reference TRBV7-3 and TRBJ2-2): GAGVSQTPSNKVTEKGKYVELRCDPISGHTALYWYRQSLGQGPEFLIYFQGTGAADDSGLPNDRFFAVRPEGSVSTLKIQRTERGDSAVYLCASSSTTSGTAGELFFGEGSRLTVL.

The rearrangement joins TRBV13 to TRBJ2-2; 7 nucleotides align to TRBD2. V trimming: 1 base; J trimming: 1 base; junction bases outside the gene matches: 3. This CDR3 has 16 amino acids. Germline V gene sequence: CDR1 PRHDT, CDR2 FYEKMQ (reference sequence). The CDR3 loop is CASSLAAGMNTGELFF. Written as DNA, the CDR3 is TGTGCCAGCAGCTTAGCAGCGGGGATGAACACCGGGGAGCTGTTTTTT.

This sequence joins TRBV19 and TRBJ1-4; D unclear. The V end lost 5 bases, the J end lost 3 bases, and 13 bases lay between the germline ends. The germline gives CDR1 LNHDA, CDR2 SQIVND (reference sequence). The CDR3 extends over 15 amino acids. CDR3 nucleotide sequence: TGTGCCAGTAGTCTCACTCTGGGAGCTAATGAAAAACTGTTTTTT. It encodes CASSLTLGANEKLFF.

This clone has only one observation. This rearrangement joins TRBV5-1 to TRBJ1-3; D gene unclear. Germline loops: CDR1 SGHRS, CDR2 YFSETQ. The CDR3 length is 15 residues. Trimming stripped 2 bases from V and 0 bases from J, with 9 bases between. The CDR3 protein is CASSFGSSSGNTIYF. Here the CDR3 DNA reads TGCGCCAGCAGCTTCGGGTCGAGCTCTGGAAACACCATATATTTT.

V usage is TRBV4-2 and J usage is TRBJ1-1; D is possibly TRBD1 (6 bases). This CDR3 is 15 amino acids long. With 1 base removed from V and 0 bases from J, the gap between germline ends came to 9 bases. Per germline, CDR1 LGHNA and CDR2 YNFKEQ. The CDR3 sequence is CASSQGGRLNTEAFF. In DNA form, the CDR3 reads TGTGCCAGCAGCCAAGGGGGGCGGTTGAACACTGAAGCTTTCTTT.

The rearrangement links TRBV6-4 to TRBJ1-2, with a possible D match to TRBD1 (5 bases). With 6 bases removed from V and 7 bases from J, the gap between germline ends came to 15 bases. There are 13 residues in the CDR3. The germline V gene encodes CDR1 MRHNA and CDR2 SNTAGT. The CDR3 here is CASSPGTTGGYTF. The CDR3 DNA reads TGTGCCAGCAGCCCCGGGACCACGGGTGGCTACACCTTC.

This CDR3 reads CASSSTGLYQPQHF. The CDR3 DNA follows: TGTGCCAGCAGCTCGACAGGGTTGTATCAGCCCCAGCATTTT. V gene TRBV27 combines with J gene TRBJ1-5, with 7 bases matching TRBD1. Germline CDR1 is MNHEY and CDR2 is SMNVEV (reference sequence). J was trimmed by 5 bases and V by 6 bases; bases with no gene match: 7. The CDR3 consists of 14 residues.

The rearrangement links TRBV5-1 to TRBJ2-7; 9 bases agree with TRBD1. The CDR3 has 14 amino acids. Trimming took 3 bases from V and 4 from J; bases not matched to a gene: 5. CDR1 is SGHRS and CDR2 is YFSETQ in the germline V gene. CDR3 DNA: TGCGCCAGCAGCTCCGGGACAGGGCTGTACGAGCAGTACTTC. Translated: CASSSGTGLYEQYF.

Only a few counts were recorded for this clone. CDR3 sequence: CASSQDSNTEAFF. In nucleotides, the CDR3 is TGTGCCAGCAGCCAAGACAGCAACACTGAAGCTTTCTTT. The V call is TRBV7-6, the J call TRBJ1-1, with D perhaps TRBD1 (5 bases). The germline V gene has CDR1 SGHVS and CDR2 FNYEAQ. V lost 5 bases, J lost 2 bases, and 9 bases lay in between. This CDR3 has 13 residues.

This sequence joins TRBV15 and TRBJ2-1, with 8 bases that match TRBD1. Germline trimming cut 1 base from V and 4 bases from J; bases unmatched to any gene: 6. This CDR3 has 16 amino acids. Looked up from germline, CDR1 is LNHNV and CDR2 is YYDKDF (reference sequence). This chain's CDR3 is CATSRAWTGKYNEQFF. The CDR3 DNA is TGTGCCACCAGCAGAGCATGGACAGGGAAATACAATGAGCAGTTCTTC.

The chain combines TRBV5-1 with TRBJ1-4; 8 bases agree with TRBD1. V shed 4 bases, J shed 0 bases, and the junction held 8 bases outside the gene matches. This CDR3 spans 17 amino acids. Germline V gene data show CDR1 as SGHRS and CDR2 as YFSETQ. CDR3 sequence reads: CASSPGQGPATNEKLFF. The CDR3 DNA follows: TGCGCCAGCAGCCCAGGACAGGGACCTGCAACTAATGAAAAACTGTTTTTT.

The V call is TRBV7-2, the J call TRBJ1-1; maybe TRBD1 (6 bases). The CDR3 length is 14 residues. V was trimmed by 3 bases and J by 4 bases, leaving 12 bases between them. Germline V gene sequence: CDR1 SGHTA, CDR2 FQGNSA. The CDR3 DNA reads as TGTGCCAGCAGCTTCATAGGGGGTAGCACTGAAGCTTTCTTT. This codes for CASSFIGGSTEAFF.

The V gene is TRBV6-6, the J gene TRBJ2-1; D tentatively fits TRBD1 or TRBD2 (6 bases each). Deletions cut 4 bases from V and 0 bases from J, with 10 bases between. The CDR3 spans 15 residues. CDR1 MNHNY and CDR2 SVGAGI come from the germline V gene (reference sequence). The DNA of the CDR3 is TGTGCCAGCAGTTTGGAGGGGGACTCCTACAATGAGCAGTTCTTC. Protein: CASSLEGDSYNEQFF.